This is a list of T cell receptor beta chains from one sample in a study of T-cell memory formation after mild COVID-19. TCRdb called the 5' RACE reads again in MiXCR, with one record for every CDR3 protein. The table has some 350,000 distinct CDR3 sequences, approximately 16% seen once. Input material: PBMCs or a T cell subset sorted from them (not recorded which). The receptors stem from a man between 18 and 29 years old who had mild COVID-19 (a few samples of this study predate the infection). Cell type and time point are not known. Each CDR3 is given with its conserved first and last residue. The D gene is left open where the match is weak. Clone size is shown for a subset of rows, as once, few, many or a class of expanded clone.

DNA: TGCAGTGCTAGACGTCAAATCTACACTGAAGCTTTCTTT
CDR3: CSARRQIYTEAFF
V: TRBV20-1
J: TRBJ1-1
size: -
D: -

DNA: TGTGCCAGCAGTTTCGGAGATGAGCAGTTCTTC
CDR3: CASSFGDEQFF
V: TRBV12-3/TRBV12-4
J: TRBJ2-1
size: many
D: -

DNA: TGCGCCAGCAGCCCTAGCGGACTAGCGGAGCGAAATGAGCAGTTCTTC
CDR3: CASSPSGLAERNEQFF
V: TRBV4-3
J: TRBJ2-1
size: many
D: TRBD2

DNA: TGTGCCAGCAGTTTCACTAGTTCGGGGGCCCAGCATTTT
CDR3: CASSFTSSGAQHF
V: TRBV6-5
J: TRBJ1-5
size: -
D: -

DNA: TGTGCCAGCAGCTTGGGCCACGATATCCGAGATGAGCAGTTCTTC
CDR3: CASSLGHDIRDEQFF
V: TRBV7-3
J: TRBJ2-1
size: -
D: -

DNA: TGCGCCAGCAGCTTGTCGACTAGCGGGGTTGAGGGAGAGACCCAGTACTTC
CDR3: CASSLSTSGVEGETQYF
V: TRBV5-1
J: TRBJ2-5
size: many
D: TRBD2

DNA: TGTGCCACCAGCAGAAACAGGGGGTCCGGGGAGCTGTTTTTT
CDR3: CATSRNRGSGELFF
V: TRBV15
J: TRBJ2-2
size: many
D: TRBD1

DNA: TGTGCCAGCAGCTCGGGGGTTTGGGACAGCCACACAGATACGCAGTATTTT
CDR3: CASSSGVWDSHTDTQYF
V: TRBV5-6
J: TRBJ2-3
size: few
D: -

DNA: TGCAGTGCTAGAGCGACATCCCTAGCGGTTGAGCAGTTCTTC
CDR3: CSARATSLAVEQFF
V: TRBV20-1
J: TRBJ2-1
size: few
D: TRBD2

DNA: TGTGCCACCAGCACGAGAAAGGGTACGGGCCCGAACACCGGGGAGCTGTTTTTT
CDR3: CATSTRKGTGPNTGELFF
V: TRBV15
J: TRBJ2-2
size: -
D: -

DNA: TGTGCCACCAGTGATGGGGGAGTTCGCTACAATGAGCAGTTCTTC
CDR3: CATSDGGVRYNEQFF
V: TRBV24-1
J: TRBJ2-1
size: few
D: -

DNA: TGTGCCAGCAGCTTCCCGCCGGGGGCCGAGACCCAGTACTTC
CDR3: CASSFPPGAETQYF
V: TRBV7-2
J: TRBJ2-5
size: few
D: -

DNA: TGCAGTGCTCGATTAGGGACAGAAGAGACCCAGTACTTC
CDR3: CSARLGTEETQYF
V: TRBV20-1
J: TRBJ2-5
size: few
D: TRBD1

DNA: TGTGCCAGCAGTTTAGTTCTAGCGGGGAGCCAGTACTTC
CDR3: CASSLVLAGSQYF
V: TRBV12-3/TRBV12-4
J: TRBJ2-5
size: many
D: TRBD2

DNA: TGTGCCAGCAGCCCAGGTTCATTCTCGGGGGAGACCCAGTACTTC
CDR3: CASSPGSFSGETQYF
V: TRBV11-3
J: TRBJ2-5
size: -
D: -

DNA: TGTGCCAGCAGCTTGGCCGTGGGGACAGACGAGCAGTACTTC
CDR3: CASSLAVGTDEQYF
V: TRBV5-6
J: TRBJ2-7
size: -
D: TRBD1

DNA: TGCAGTGCTCGGACAGCCTCTGGAAACACCATATATTTT
CDR3: CSARTASGNTIYF
V: TRBV20-1
J: TRBJ1-3
size: -
D: -

DNA: TGTGCCAGCAGCTTAGGGTCGAGCCCACTAGCAGATACGCAGTATTTT
CDR3: CASSLGSSPLADTQYF
V: TRBV7-2
J: TRBJ2-3
size: few
D: -

DNA: TGCGCCAGCAGCCAGGACATCGGACGGATGAACACTGAAGCTTTCTTT
CDR3: CASSQDIGRMNTEAFF
V: TRBV4-1
J: TRBJ1-1
size: -
D: -

DNA: TGTGCCAGCAGCTTCGTCTCGACAGACAATGAGCAGTTCTTC
CDR3: CASSFVSTDNEQFF
V: TRBV5-6
J: TRBJ2-1
size: -
D: -

DNA: TGTGCCAGCAGCCGGGGTCGAGCCTCTGGGGCCAACGTCCTGACTTTC
CDR3: CASSRGRASGANVLTF
V: TRBV27
J: TRBJ2-6
size: -
D: -

DNA: TGTGCCAGCAGCTTAGCGCGGGTGGACAGACAGTTCTTC
CDR3: CASSLARVDRQFF
V: TRBV7-2
J: TRBJ2-1
size: -
D: -

DNA: TGCAGCGTTGAAACAGGGCCGACTGGCGAGCAGTACTTC
CDR3: CSVETGPTGEQYF
V: TRBV29-1
J: TRBJ2-7
size: many
D: -

DNA: TGTGCCAGCAGTGGGATTAGGGGGCGGGACACAGATACGCAGTATTTT
CDR3: CASSGIRGRDTDTQYF
V: TRBV2
J: TRBJ2-3
size: -
D: -

DNA: TGTGCCAGCAGTTACTTGGGCGGGGGGGCAAATGAGCAGTTCTTC
CDR3: CASSYLGGGANEQFF
V: TRBV6-5
J: TRBJ2-1
size: -
D: TRBD2

DNA: TGCGCCAGCAGCCAAGAGTATGTCACGCAGTATTTT
CDR3: CASSQEYVTQYF
V: TRBV4-1
J: TRBJ2-3
size: -
D: -

DNA: TGTGCCAGCAGTTTGGGTACAGGGGGCTGGGGTCAGCCCCAGCATTTT
CDR3: CASSLGTGGWGQPQHF
V: TRBV12-3/TRBV12-4
J: TRBJ1-5
size: few
D: TRBD1

DNA: TGCAGTGCTAGGGGGTTGAGTGGGGAGAATGAGCAGTTCTTC
CDR3: CSARGLSGENEQFF
V: TRBV20-1
J: TRBJ2-1
size: many
D: -

DNA: TGCGCCAGCAGCCAACTCTCTGGGGCCAACGTCCTGACTTTC
CDR3: CASSQLSGANVLTF
V: TRBV4-3
J: TRBJ2-6
size: few
D: -

DNA: TGTGCCAGCAGCTGGGACACGTCTGAAGCTTTCTTT
CDR3: CASSWDTSEAFF
V: TRBV7-2
J: TRBJ1-1
size: many
D: -

DNA: TGTGCCAGCAGCCCAAGGACTAGCGGGCGGGGCACCGGGGAGCTGTTTTTT
CDR3: CASSPRTSGRGTGELFF
V: TRBV7-2
J: TRBJ2-2
size: few
D: TRBD2

DNA: TGTGCCAGCACCCCAGCCGGGACTAGCAACACCGGGGAGCTGTTTTTT
CDR3: CASTPAGTSNTGELFF
V: TRBV28
J: TRBJ2-2
size: -
D: TRBD2

DNA: TGTGCCAGCAGTTCTAACCTACAGGGGCCGGAGACCCAGTACTTC
CDR3: CASSSNLQGPETQYF
V: TRBV6-2/TRBV6-3
J: TRBJ2-5
size: few
D: TRBD1

DNA: TGCAGTGCTAGAGATACCAGGGGCTCTGGGGCCAACGTCCTGACTTTC
CDR3: CSARDTRGSGANVLTF
V: TRBV20-1
J: TRBJ2-6
size: -
D: -

DNA: TGTGCCAGCAGCCAAGATTACGACCTGATATCTAAAGCTTTCTTT
CDR3: CASSQDYDLISKAFF
V: TRBV3-1
J: TRBJ1-1
size: -
D: -